The 11 T cell receptor beta chains in this list originate from one sample, sequenced in a study of T cell changes during pregnancy in multiple sclerosis. Using immunoSEQ multiplex PCR, the repertoire was profiled, and TCRdb retains in-frame clones only, with some absent. The sample yields tens of thousands of clones, 90% to 95% seen once. Sequencing used peripheral blood, obtained in the first trimester of pregnancy. The receptors derive from a female donor in good health, enrolled as a control in a pregnancy study.

The rearrangement links TRBV27 to TRBJ2-7; TRBD2 matches at 9 bases. CDR1 and CDR2 from the germline V gene are MNHEY and SMNVEV (reference sequence). The J segment lost 0 bases and the V segment lost 0 bases, leaving 0 bases of the junction unmatched. The CDR3 has 15 residues. CDR3 loop: CASSLSSGSSYEQYF. DNA for the CDR3: TGTGCCAGCAGTTTATCTAGCGGGAGCTCCTACGAGCAGTACTTC.

The chain has TRBV28 and TRBJ1-5; D unresolved. Germline values: CDR1 MDHEN, CDR2 SYDVKM. This CDR3 comprises 13 residues. V lost 7 bases, J lost 3 bases, and 10 bases lay in between. CDR3 sequence: CASNTRVNQPQHF. CDR3 in DNA: TGTGCCAGCAATACACGGGTCAATCAGCCCCAGCATTTT.

The rearrangement joins TRBV30 to TRBJ2-5; TRBD2 matches 9 bases. V was clipped by 1 base and J by 0 bases; unmatched bases: 3. Germline V gene sequence: CDR1 GTSNPN, CDR2 SVGIG (reference sequence). CDR3 length: 15 residues. CDR3 amino acids: CAWSESGGYQETQYF. For the CDR3, the DNA is TGTGCCTGGAGTGAAAGCGGGGGGTACCAAGAGACCCAGTACTTC.

The chain has TRBV28 and TRBJ1-1, with D uncertain. V was shortened by 4 bases and J by 0 bases, with 9 bases between the two germline ends. The germline gives CDR1 MDHEN, CDR2 SYDVKM. The CDR3 has 14 amino acids. The CDR3, as DNA: TGTGCCAGCAGTTCAACAGCAGTGAACACTGAAGCTTTCTTT. Its protein is CASSSTAVNTEAFF.

J is TRBJ2-5 and V is TRBV11-2; tentative D call: TRBD1 (5 bases). This CDR3 has 14 amino acids. Deletions cut 8 bases from V and 1 base from J, with 14 bases between. CDR1 SGHAT and CDR2 FQNNGV come from the germline V gene. CDR3 nucleotides: TGTGCCAGCCGCGGATGGACACTCCAAGAGACCCAGTACTTC. This translates into CASRGWTLQETQYF.

The CDR3 spells CARTQGASGYGYTF. The CDR3 region has the DNA TGTGCCAGGACTCAGGGGGCCTCGGGCTATGGCTACACCTTC. The V call is TRBV2, the J call TRBJ1-2; 8 bases line up with TRBD1. There are 14 residues in the CDR3. In germline, CDR1 is SNHLY, CDR2 FYNNEI. V dropped 9 bases and J dropped 4; count of bases not matched to a gene: 10. Drawing the rest from reference TRBV2 and TRBJ1-2, the complete variable domain is EPEVTQTPSHQVTQMGQEVILRCVPISNHLYFYWYRQILGQKVEFLVSFYNNEISEKSEIFDDQFSVERPDGSNFTLKIRSTKLEDSAMYFCARTQGASGYGYTFGSGTRLTVV.

This chain uses TRBV5-5 with TRBJ1-4; 10 bases map to TRBD1. The CDR3 contains 16 residues. V trimming: 0 bases; J trimming: 5 bases; junction bases outside the gene matches: 4. Germline CDR1 reads SGHKS; CDR2 reads YYEKEE (reference sequence). CDR3 bases: TGTGCCAGCAGCTTGGCTCGACAGGGGGCAAATGAAAAACTGTTTTTT. Its protein product is CASSLARQGANEKLFF.

J is TRBJ2-5 and V is TRBV9; 9 bases agree with TRBD2. This CDR3 region has 18 residues. With V trimmed by 0 bases and J by 4 bases, 13 bases remained unmatched. CDR1 and CDR2 from the germline V gene are SGDLS and YYNGEE. The CDR3 nucleotides are TGTGCCAGCAGCGTAGGGGAGGGGCGGGAGGGCCTTGGAGAGACCCAGTACTTC. Its translation: CASSVGEGREGLGETQYF.

This chain uses TRBV2 with TRBJ1-5; tentatively, D is TRBD1 (6 bases). V was shortened by 5 bases and J by 3 bases, with 8 bases between the two germline ends. Germline CDR1 and CDR2: SNHLY and FYNNEI. The CDR3 loop spans 13 amino acids. The CDR3 loop reads CASSRDTNQPQHF. CDR3 bases: TGTGCCAGCAGTCGGGACACCAATCAGCCCCAGCATTTT.

This chain connects TRBV10-3 to TRBJ1-5; D gene ambiguous. CDR3 length: 13 amino acids. Per germline, CDR1 ENHRY and CDR2 SYGVKD. V lost 11 bases and J 4 bases, leaving 15 bases between the germline ends. Here the CDR3 reads CAVRRDLNQPQHF. The CDR3 bases are TGTGCCGTACGACGGGATTTAAATCAGCCCCAGCATTTT.

J is TRBJ2-1 and V is TRBV15; 7 bases are shared with TRBD2. The J segment lost 9 bases and the V segment lost 1 base, leaving 9 bases of the junction unmatched. This CDR3 is 15 amino acids long. Germline loops: CDR1 LNHNV, CDR2 YYDKDF (reference sequence). CDR3 loop: CATSRAWGGTSEQFF. In DNA, the CDR3 is TGTGCCACCAGCAGAGCCTGGGGGGGAACCAGTGAGCAGTTCTTC.